The source of this T cell receptor (beta chain) is a study of T cell responses to AZD1222 COVID-19 vaccine. The assay was immunoSEQ multiplex PCR, and TCRdb's table has in-frame clones only and misses some. The sample shows about 150,000 clones, roughly nine tenths of them seen only once. Germline V gene data show CDR1 as LNHDA and CDR2 as SQIVND (reference sequence). This CDR3 is built from 15 residues. V was shortened by 4 bases and J by 3 bases, with 12 bases between the two germline ends. The origin of this receptor is an adult who received the AZD1222 COVID-19 vaccine. The chain links TRBV19 to TRBJ1-4; D gene ambiguous. The sequenced sample was peripheral blood, obtained 28 days after the second AZD1222 dose. This CDR3 reads CASSRTGGANEKLFF. CDR3 nucleotides: TGTGCCAGTAGTAGAACGGGAGGAGCTAATGAAAAACTGTTTTTT.